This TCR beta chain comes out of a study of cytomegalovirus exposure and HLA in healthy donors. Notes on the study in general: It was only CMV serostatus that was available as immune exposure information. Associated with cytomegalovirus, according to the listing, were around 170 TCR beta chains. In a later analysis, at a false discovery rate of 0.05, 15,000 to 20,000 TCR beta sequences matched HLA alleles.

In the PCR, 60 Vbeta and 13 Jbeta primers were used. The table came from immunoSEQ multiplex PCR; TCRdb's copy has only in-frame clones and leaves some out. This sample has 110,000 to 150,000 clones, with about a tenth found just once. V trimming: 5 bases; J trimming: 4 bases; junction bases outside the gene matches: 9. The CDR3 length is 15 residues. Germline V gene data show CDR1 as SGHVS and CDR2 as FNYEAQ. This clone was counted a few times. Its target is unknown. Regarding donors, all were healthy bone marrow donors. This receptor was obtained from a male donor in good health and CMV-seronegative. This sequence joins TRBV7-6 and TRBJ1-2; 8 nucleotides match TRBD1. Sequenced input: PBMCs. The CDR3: CASSEGTGLIYGYTF. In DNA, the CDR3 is TGTGCCAGCAGCGAGGGGACAGGACTTATCTATGGCTACACCTTC.